What follows describes a single T cell receptor beta chain. Its antigen specificity is not known. Per-base qualities were not stored, and no clone one base away is much larger. V loses 3 bases at its end and J loses 2 bases; junction bases beyond the gene matches: 7. Taken from cysteine to phenylalanine, the CDR3 has 16 residues. Only CDR3 DNA is held: 48 bases, read in frame from base 1. Looking up the germline V gene (reference sequence) yields CDR1 DFQATT and CDR2 SNEGSKA. This sample's treatment or condition label indicates: around 19 received Ad26.COV2.S at low or high dose, single or two shots; roughly 5 received placebo; per-sample allocation not given. For vaccine and placebo recipients, repertoires were sequenced using samples collected on day 63 after the first injection. In Cohort 1b, 20 to 25 adults aged 18-55 years were enrolled at a single site in Boston, USA, between 29 July and 7 August 2020. Ad26.COV2.S consisted of a replication-incompetent adenovirus type 26 vector by which a prefusion-stabilized SARS-CoV-2 spike protein from the original Wuhan strain was expressed.

The source of the sample is a study of Ad26.COV2.S vaccination and SARS-CoV-2 variants (TCRdb year 2021). Regarding the complete study: Vaccine-arm donors came from COV1001, a multicentre, randomized, double-blind, placebo-controlled phase I-IIa trial of Ad26.COV2.S in healthy adults. Ad26.COV2.S was given intramuscularly at 5x10^10 or 1x10^11 viral particles, as a single shot or as two shots 56 days apart. TCRbeta repertoire sequencing was used to assess the specificity and breadth of SARS-CoV-2-reactive T cell receptors after Ad26.COV2.S vaccination. Blinding of investigators to trial group allocation was maintained during experiments and outcome assessment. The TCR-sequenced set comprised approximately 30 samples: some 20 Ad26.COV2.S vaccine recipients, 5 placebo recipients and 8 SARS-CoV-2 convalescent individuals. Trial participants were randomized into five groups of five: low-dose or high-dose Ad26.COV2.S given once or twice, or placebo on both occasions.

What the study reported, not specific to this receptor: After vaccination, substantial breadth of spike-specific CD8+ and CD4+ T cell responses was reported. Spike-specific TCR breadth was higher in Ad26.COV2.S recipients than in placebo recipients (P = 0.0014). The study lacked the statistical power to compare responses across vaccine doses or regimens. According to the authors, total T cell responses may have been underestimated by the TCR breadth and depth analyses. Comparable non-spike TCR breadth was observed between vaccine and placebo recipients, consistent with only spike being contained in the vaccine.

The immunoSEQ Assay was the method used to sequence TCRbeta CDR3 regions. After extraction, genomic DNA underwent amplification by bias-controlled multiplex PCR, followed by high-throughput sequencing. In the paper's pipeline: To quantify the absolute abundance of every unique TCRbeta CDR3 region, sequences were collapsed and filtered. Usable DNA was measured by amplifying reference genes present in all nucleated cells, and TCRbeta template counts were normalized to that usable DNA to estimate T cell fraction. Repertoire TCRs were annotated as SARS-CoV-2-specific by exact matching of V gene, CDR3 amino acid sequence and J gene to a known reactive TCR set. The reference SARS-CoV-2 TCR set was obtained from MIRA and was filtered for enrichment in COVID-19-positive ImmuneCODE repertoires, whereby public or cross-reactive TCRs were removed. Using the MIRA antigens, annotated TCRs were further analysed by specific ORF or by position within an ORF. Breadth was defined as the number of annotated unique rearrangements divided by the total number of unique productive rearrangements, and depth was defined as the summed frequency of the annotated unique rearrangements. TCR breadth was compared between groups using two-sided Wilcoxon rank-sum tests. TCRdb provides this immuneACCESS table in a form limited to in-frame rearrangements. Some clones are lacking; in checked studies, under half of them reflect an unresolved V gene, and why the rest are absent is not known. Clone size and the V and J calls come from that table; the DNA yielded D and trimming. This sample lists around 340,000 clones; about 85% were detected once. Of the sample, about 6.4% falls within the top ten clones.

The receptor comes from a person between 18 and 65 years old who received the Ad26.COV2.S COVID-19 vaccine or a placebo. The rearranged segments are TRBV20-1 and TRBJ2-6; TRBD1 lines up with 7 middle nucleotides. Sequenced here: peripheral blood, sampled in a trial of Ad26.COV2.S vaccine versus placebo. CDR3 reads: CSASRGLVPGANVLTF. The nucleotide sequence reads TGCAGTGCTAGTAGGGGGCTCGTTCCTGGGGCCAACGTCCTGACTTTC.